This TCR beta chain is from a study of response to subunit inactivated influenza vaccine (dated by TCRdb to the late 2010s). Regarding the complete study: Deep quantitative T cell receptor repertoire profiling was used in the study to track responses to a trivalent subunit inactivated influenza vaccine. Findings and caveats that apply to the study as a whole: According to the authors, only a limited number of new T cells may be recruited by each seasonal influenza vaccination.

The V end loses 2 bases and the J end loses 3 bases, and a stretch of 8 bases separates them. There are 13 amino acids in the CDR3, from cysteine to phenylalanine inclusive. The read is trimmed to its CDR3 DNA, 39 bases read in frame from base 1. The germline V gene supplies CDR1 MNHEY and CDR2 SVGEGT. As for this clonotype: Its antigen is still unknown. It has no much larger one-base neighbor in the sample; base qualities were not kept.

The library was generated by RT-PCR. Sequenced using an Illumina HiSeq 2500. Using fastp trimming at Q25 and MiXCR clonotype assembly, TCRdb reanalyzed the public sequencing data and kept in-frame beta chains. Records with the same CDR3 protein are collapsed into one entry carrying the most frequent genes and DNA. The sample data list some 800,000 distinct CDR3 sequences, and 21% of these were observed just once. The ten biggest clones cover 9.5% to 13% of the sample. The rearrangement joined TRBV6-2 or TRBV6-3 to TRBJ2-7; no D gene call is confident. The sequence was collected from a man between 50 and 59 years old who received an inactivated influenza vaccine. Donor details come from another sample of the same person, matched by shared clones. Sequenced material: PBMCs from blood, taken more than 4 days after vaccination. The CDR3 protein sequence reads: CASSYADFYEQYF. Read as DNA, the sequence is TGTGCCAGCAGTTACGCGGATTTCTACGAGCAGTACTTC.